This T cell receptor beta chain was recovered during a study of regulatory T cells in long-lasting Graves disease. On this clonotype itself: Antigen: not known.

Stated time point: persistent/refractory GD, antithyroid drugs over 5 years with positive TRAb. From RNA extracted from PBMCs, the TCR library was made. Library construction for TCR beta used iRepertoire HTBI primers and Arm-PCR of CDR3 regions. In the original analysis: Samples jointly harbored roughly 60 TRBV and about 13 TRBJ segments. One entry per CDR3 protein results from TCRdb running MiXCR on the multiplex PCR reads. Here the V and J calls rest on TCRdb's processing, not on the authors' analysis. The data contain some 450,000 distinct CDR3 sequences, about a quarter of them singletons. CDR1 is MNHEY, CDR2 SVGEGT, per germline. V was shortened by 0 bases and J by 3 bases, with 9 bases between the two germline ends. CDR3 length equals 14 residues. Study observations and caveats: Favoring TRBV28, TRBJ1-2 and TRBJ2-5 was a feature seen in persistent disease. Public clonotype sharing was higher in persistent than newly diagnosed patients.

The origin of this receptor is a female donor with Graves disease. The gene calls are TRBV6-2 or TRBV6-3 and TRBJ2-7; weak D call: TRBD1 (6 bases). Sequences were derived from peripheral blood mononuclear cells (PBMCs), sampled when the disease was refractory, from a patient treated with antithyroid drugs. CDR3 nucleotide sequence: TGTGCCAGCAGTTACTCAAGGGGGTTCTACGAGCAGTACTTC. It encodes CASSYSRGFYEQYF.